One and the same sample provided the 28 T cell receptor beta chains below, sequenced in a study of blood T cell repertoires in COVID-19. Profiled with immunoSEQ multiplex PCR; TCRdb holds only in-frame clones, not every one. The sample shows roughly 200,000 clones, less than 90% of them seen only once. The sample comprised PBMCs or T cells enriched from blood (not recorded which). These receptors were obtained from a woman aged 25 to 45 who had been exposed to COVID-19.

This clone was observed a single time. V and J are TRBV11-2 and TRBJ2-1; TRBD2 agrees at 11 bases. Germline lookup yields CDR1 SGHAT and CDR2 FQNNGV. V was clipped by 5 bases and J by 2 bases; unmatched bases: 2. This CDR3 is built from 15 residues. CDR3 protein: CASSQTSGAYNEQFF. CDR3 DNA sequence: TGTGCCAGCAGCCAGACTAGCGGGGCCTACAATGAGCAGTTCTTC.

The rearrangement uses TRBV10-3 and TRBJ1-2; D call uncertain. Germline CDR1 reads ENHRY; CDR2 reads SYGVKD. The CDR3 length is 11 residues. The ends were cut back, 6 bases at V and 6 bases at J, with 8 bases in the middle. The CDR3 coding sequence is TGTGCCATCAGCTTAGAGGATGGCTACACCTTC. As protein: CAISLEDGYTF.

V usage is TRBV20-1 and J usage is TRBJ1-2, with a weak D call TRBD1 (6 bases). V gave up 3 bases and J gave up 4 bases, with 15 bases separating them. The V gene's germline CDR1 is DFQATT and CDR2 SNEGSKA (reference sequence). The CDR3 totals 14 residues. CDR3 nucleotide sequence: TGCAGTGCTAGTGAGGGCAGGGGTGGCTATGGCTACACCTTC. Translated, it gives CSASEGRGGYGYTF.

This chain uses TRBV9 with TRBJ2-1; weak D call: TRBD1 (5 bases). The CDR3 is made up of 15 amino acids. The V end was cut by 4 bases, the J end by 0 bases, with 11 bases between. The germline gives CDR1 SGDLS, CDR2 YYNGEE. The CDR3 nucleotides read TGTGCCAGCAGCAACCAGGGAAGCTCCTACAATGAGCAGTTCTTC. It specifies CASSNQGSSYNEQFF.

The chain uses TRBV6-6 and TRBJ2-1, with D unclear. V was trimmed by 6 bases and J by 9 bases, leaving 9 bases between them. The germline CDR1 and CDR2 sequences are MNHNY and SVGAGI (reference sequence). The CDR3 runs to 11 residues. Written as DNA, the CDR3 is TGTGCCAGCAGCCCCTGGAGTGAGCAGTTCTTC. This encodes CASSPWSEQFF.

This chain uses TRBV9 with TRBJ1-2; no clear D. With 3 bases removed from V and 0 bases from J, the gap between germline ends came to 9 bases. The CDR3 is 14 amino acids. In germline, CDR1 is SGDLS, CDR2 YYNGEE. The CDR3 DNA reads as TGTGCCAGCAGCGGCTCTACGGCTAACTATGGCTACACCTTC. This sequence encodes CASSGSTANYGYTF.

The chain has TRBV6-5 and TRBJ1-1; 9 bases agree with TRBD1. The germline V gene has CDR1 MNHEY and CDR2 SVGAGI. The trim removed 6 bases at V and 1 base at J, leaving 0 bases unmatched. The CDR3 runs 13 residues. CDR3 DNA: TGTGCCAGCAGGGACAGGGGGAACACTGAAGCTTTCTTT. Its protein product is CASRDRGNTEAFF.

The V and J genes are TRBV7-6 and TRBJ1-1, with D uncertain. In germline, CDR1 is SGHVS, CDR2 FNYEAQ. The CDR3 spans 13 residues. V gave up 6 bases and J gave up 1 base, with 9 bases separating them. As DNA, the CDR3 is TGTGCCAGCAGACGTACAGCGAACACTGAAGCTTTCTTT. It is translated as CASRRTANTEAFF.

The J gene is TRBJ1-5, the V gene TRBV19; no reliable D call. CDR1 is LNHDA, CDR2 SQIVND, per germline (reference sequence). The CDR3 contains 15 residues. Trimming took 11 bases from V and 0 from J, leaving 17 bases between them. CDR3 DNA: TGTGCCCCGTGGGGAGGGAATAATAGCAATCAGCCCCAGCATTTT. It codes for CAPWGGNNSNQPQHF.

This chain links TRBV19 with TRBJ1-5; D is ambiguous. CDR1 is LNHDA and CDR2 is SQIVND in the germline V gene (reference sequence). V was shortened by 1 base and J by 2 bases, with 9 bases between the two germline ends. The CDR3 has 15 residues. CDR3 coding DNA: TGTGCCAGTAGTATAGGAGGGCGTGGCAATCAGCCCCAGCATTTT. Its protein product is CASSIGGRGNQPQHF.

The chain joins TRBV9 to TRBJ1-2, with 8 bases fitting TRBD1. J was trimmed by 6 bases and V by 1 base; bases with no gene match: 8. The CDR3 has 15 amino acids. Germline CDR1 SGDLS, CDR2 YYNGEE. As DNA, the CDR3 is TGTGCCAGCAGCGTAAGGGCGCAGGGGGCACATGGCTACACCTTC. It translates to CASSVRAQGAHGYTF.

The chain links TRBV28 to TRBJ2-3; 7 bases are shared with TRBD2. The CDR3 is 13 amino acids. CDR1 is MDHEN and CDR2 is SYDVKM in the germline V gene. V lost 8 bases, J lost 4 bases, and 6 bases stayed unmatched. CDR3 sequence reads: CASLPGRADTQYF. The CDR3 DNA follows: TGTGCCAGCTTGCCAGGGAGGGCAGATACGCAGTATTTT.

This chain connects TRBV15 to TRBJ1-2; 9 bases are shared with TRBD1. Germline lookup yields CDR1 LNHNV and CDR2 YYDKDF (reference sequence). J was trimmed by 2 bases and V by 1 base; bases with no gene match: 5. This CDR3 contains 16 residues. The CDR3 is CATSRGGQGENYGYTF. Here the CDR3 DNA reads TGTGCCACCAGCAGAGGGGGACAGGGCGAAAACTATGGCTACACCTTC.

The chain is built from TRBV7-6 and TRBJ2-7; 10 nucleotides match TRBD2. The CDR3 is made up of 18 amino acids. The germline CDR1 and CDR2 sequences are SGHVS and FNYEAQ. The V segment lost 1 base and the J segment 2 bases; nucleotides outside the gene matches: 11. The DNA of the CDR3 is TGTGCCAGCAGCTTAGGTCAGGGGCTAGCGGGGGTTACCTACGAGCAGTACTTC. It translates to CASSLGQGLAGVTYEQYF.

V gene TRBV30 combines with J gene TRBJ1-1; D may be TRBD1 (5 bases). Germline V gene data show CDR1 as GTSNPN and CDR2 as SVGIG (reference sequence). The CDR3 has 13 residues. The V and J ends lost 0 bases and 1 base respectively, with 6 bases between them. The DNA of the CDR3 is TGTGCCTGGAGTGTGACAGCGAACACTGAAGCTTTCTTT. This codes for CAWSVTANTEAFF.

The V gene is TRBV3-1 (or the pseudogene TRBV3-2), the J gene TRBJ1-1; the D is unclear. The CDR3 loop spans 13 amino acids. The germline V gene encodes CDR1 LGHDT and CDR2 YNNKEL (reference sequence). Deletions cut 0 bases from V and 4 bases from J, with 6 bases between. Here the CDR3 reads CASSQERGTEAFF. CDR3 coding DNA: TGTGCCAGCAGCCAAGAGCGGGGCACTGAAGCTTTCTTT.

This chain links TRBV11-2 with TRBJ2-5; a weak D match, TRBD2 (5 bases). This CDR3 is 14 amino acids long. Germline values: CDR1 SGHAT, CDR2 FQNNGV. Trimming took 1 base from V and 7 from J, leaving 13 bases between them. The CDR3 sequence is CASSLARADGTQYF. The CDR3, as DNA: TGTGCCAGCAGCTTAGCGAGGGCGGACGGGACCCAGTACTTC.

This clone came up a few times. V usage is TRBV5-1 and J usage is TRBJ1-4; 10 bases match TRBD1. The J segment lost 7 bases and the V segment lost 4 bases, leaving 7 bases of the junction unmatched. In germline, CDR1 is SGHRS, CDR2 YFSETQ. The CDR3 is made up of 15 amino acids. This chain's CDR3 is CASSSPGQGGEKLFF. As DNA, the CDR3 is TGCGCCAGCAGCAGCCCCGGACAGGGGGGTGAAAAACTGTTTTTT.

The count of this clone is one. The rearrangement links TRBV4-2 to TRBJ2-7; tentatively, D is TRBD2 (7 bases). Trimming cost V 0 bases and J 9 bases, with 12 bases left between them. CDR1 and CDR2 (germline): LGHNA, YNFKEQ. The CDR3 has 13 residues. The CDR3 DNA follows: TGTGCCAGCAGCCAAGATGGGGGGGCGGTGCAGTACTTC. It codes for CASSQDGGAVQYF.

This sequence joins TRBV2 and TRBJ1-4; 10 bases align to TRBD1. Germline CDR1 SNHLY, CDR2 FYNNEI. The CDR3 is 12 residues long. J lost 8 bases, V lost 9 bases, and 3 bases had no gene match. CDR3 bases: TGTGCCAGTGGACAGGGGGGCGAAAAACTGTTTTTT. Protein: CASGQGGEKLFF.

The chain combines TRBV3-1 (or the pseudogene TRBV3-2) with TRBJ2-6; D is unclear. V was pared by 5 bases and J by 2 bases, with 7 bases between. The germline gives CDR1 LGHDT, CDR2 YNNKEL (reference sequence). CDR3 length equals 14 residues. In nucleotides, the CDR3 is TGTGCCAGCAGCTACGACACTGGGGCCAACGTCCTGACTTTC. Amino acid sequence: CASSYDTGANVLTF.

Turning to this clone: The sample carries other DNA sequences with the same CDR3. The chain uses TRBV2 and TRBJ1-5, with a possible D match to TRBD1 (5 bases). V lost 6 bases to trimming and J lost 2 bases, with 11 bases between them. This CDR3 region has 14 residues. Germline lookup yields CDR1 SNHLY and CDR2 FYNNEI. The CDR3 DNA sequence: TGTGCCAGCAGCCTTGGAGGGGGCAATCAGCCCCAGCATTTT. It specifies CASSLGGGNQPQHF.

This clone was counted once. The chain employs TRBV19 and TRBJ2-3; a weak D match, TRBD1 (6 bases). Trimming took 4 bases from V and 5 from J, leaving 13 bases between them. This CDR3 has 14 residues. The germline V gene has CDR1 LNHDA and CDR2 SQIVND (reference sequence). In DNA form, the CDR3 reads TGTGCCAGTAGTAGGGACCAGGGGATAGATACGCAGTATTTT. Translating gives CASSRDQGIDTQYF. The whole variable domain, filled in from reference TRBV19 and TRBJ2-3, reads DGGITQSPKYLFRKEGQNVTLSCEQNLNHDAMYWYRQDPGQGLRLIYYSQIVNDFQKGDIAEGYSVSREKKESFPLTVTSAQKNPTAFYLCASSRDQGIDTQYFGPGTRLTVL.

This chain links TRBV6-1 with TRBJ1-5; tentative D call: TRBD1 (5 bases). Germline V gene lookup returns CDR1 MNHNS and CDR2 SASEGT. This CDR3 contains 14 residues. The ends were cut back, 2 bases at V and 6 bases at J, with 11 bases in the middle. This chain's CDR3 is CASSESGRVQPQHF. CDR3 nucleotides: TGTGCCAGCAGTGAATCAGGGAGGGTTCAGCCCCAGCATTTT.

This clone was detected only once. The rearrangement links TRBV19 to TRBJ2-1, with D unresolved. The CDR3 sequence is 15 residues long. Germline loops: CDR1 LNHDA, CDR2 SQIVND (reference sequence). V shed 1 base and J shed 6 bases, with 13 bases lying between them. CDR3 coding DNA: TGTGCCAGTAGTATAGGCGGTGCGGCAGCCAATGAGCAGTTCTTC. Protein: CASSIGGAAANEQFF.

The chain has TRBV5-4 and TRBJ2-5; 8 nucleotides line up with TRBD1. Trimming at V came to 4 bases and at J to 3 bases, leaving 2 bases not matched to a gene. The germline V gene encodes CDR1 SGHNT and CDR2 YYREEE (reference sequence). There are 13 residues in the CDR3. CDR3 DNA: TGTGCCAGCAGCAAGGGACAGGAAGAGACCCAGTACTTC. Translating it yields CASSKGQEETQYF.

The chain recombines TRBV9 with TRBJ2-7, with a weak D call TRBD2 (6 bases). CDR1 and CDR2 from the germline V gene are SGDLS and YYNGEE. V lost 0 bases, J lost 6 bases, and 10 bases lay in between. The CDR3 is made up of 13 amino acids. CDR3 DNA: TGTGCCAGCAGCGTAGTTAGCGGTAGCGAGCAGTACTTC. Amino acids: CASSVVSGSEQYF. The variable domain in full, with the rest retrieved from reference TRBV9 and TRBJ2-7, is DSGVTQTPKHLITATGQRVTLRCSPRSGDLSVYWYQQSLDQGLQFLIQYYNGEERAKGNILERFSAQQFPDLHSELNLSSLELGDSALYFCASSVVSGSEQYFGPGTRLTVT.

V and J are TRBV27 and TRBJ2-5, with D uncertain. Trimming took 10 bases from V and 0 from J, leaving 15 bases between them. Germline assignment: CDR1 MNHEY and CDR2 SMNVEV (reference sequence). This CDR3 is 14 amino acids long. Written as DNA, the CDR3 is TGTGCCACCCGTATCCAGATCCACCAAGAGACCCAGTACTTC. It yields the protein CATRIQIHQETQYF.